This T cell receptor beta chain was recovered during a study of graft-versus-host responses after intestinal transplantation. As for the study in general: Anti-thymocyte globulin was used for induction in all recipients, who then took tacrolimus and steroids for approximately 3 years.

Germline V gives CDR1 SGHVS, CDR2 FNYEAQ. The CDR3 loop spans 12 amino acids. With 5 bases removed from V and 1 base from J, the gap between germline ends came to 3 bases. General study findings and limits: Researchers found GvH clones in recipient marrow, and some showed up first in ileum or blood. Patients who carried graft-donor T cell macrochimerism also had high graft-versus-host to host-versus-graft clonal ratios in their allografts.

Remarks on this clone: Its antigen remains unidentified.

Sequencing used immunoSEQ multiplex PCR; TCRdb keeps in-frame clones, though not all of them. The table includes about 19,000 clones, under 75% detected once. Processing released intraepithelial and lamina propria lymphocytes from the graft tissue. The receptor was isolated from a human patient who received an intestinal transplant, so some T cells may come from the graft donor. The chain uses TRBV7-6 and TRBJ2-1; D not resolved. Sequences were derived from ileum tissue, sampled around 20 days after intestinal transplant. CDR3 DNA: TGTGCCAGCAGCCTTTCCTACAATGAGCAGTTCTTC. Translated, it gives CASSLSYNEQFF.